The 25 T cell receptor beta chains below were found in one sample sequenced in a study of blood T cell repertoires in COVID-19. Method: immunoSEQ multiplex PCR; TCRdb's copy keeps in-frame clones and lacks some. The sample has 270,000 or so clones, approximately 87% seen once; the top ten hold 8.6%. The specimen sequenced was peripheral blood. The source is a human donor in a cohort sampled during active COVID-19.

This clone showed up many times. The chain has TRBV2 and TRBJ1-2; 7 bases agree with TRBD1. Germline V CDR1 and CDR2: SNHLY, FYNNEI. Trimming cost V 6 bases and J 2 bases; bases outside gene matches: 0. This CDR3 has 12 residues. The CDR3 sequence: CASRGQNYGYTF. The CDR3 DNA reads TGTGCCAGCAGGGGACAGAACTATGGCTACACCTTC. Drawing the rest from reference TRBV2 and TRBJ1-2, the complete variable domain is EPEVTQTPSHQVTQMGQEVILRCVPISNHLYFYWYRQILGQKVEFLVSFYNNEISEKSEIFDDQFSVERPDGSNFTLKIRSTKLEDSAMYFCASRGQNYGYTFGSGTRLTVV.

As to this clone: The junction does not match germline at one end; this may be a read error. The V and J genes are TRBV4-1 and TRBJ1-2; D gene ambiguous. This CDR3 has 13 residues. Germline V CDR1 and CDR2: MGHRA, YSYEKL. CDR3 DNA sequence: TGCGCCAGCAGCCAAGATCCCACGTTAACGCGCTCCTTC. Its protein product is CASSQDPTLTRSF.

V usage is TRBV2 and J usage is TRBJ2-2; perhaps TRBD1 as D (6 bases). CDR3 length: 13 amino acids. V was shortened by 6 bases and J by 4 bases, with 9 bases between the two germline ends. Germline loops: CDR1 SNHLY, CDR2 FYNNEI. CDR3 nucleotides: TGTGCCAGCAGCTTCAGGGGCACCGGGGAGCTGTTTTTT. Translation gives CASSFRGTGELFF.

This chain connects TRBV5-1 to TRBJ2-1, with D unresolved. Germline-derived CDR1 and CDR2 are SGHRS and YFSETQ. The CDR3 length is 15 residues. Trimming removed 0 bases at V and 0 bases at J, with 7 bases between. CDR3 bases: TGCGCCAGCAGCTTGGGACGGGTCTCCTACAATGAGCAGTTCTTC. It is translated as CASSLGRVSYNEQFF.

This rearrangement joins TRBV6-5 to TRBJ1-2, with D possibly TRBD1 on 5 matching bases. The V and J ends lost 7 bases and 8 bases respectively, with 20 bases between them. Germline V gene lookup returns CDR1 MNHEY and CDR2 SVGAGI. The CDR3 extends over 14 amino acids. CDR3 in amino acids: CASNPGLTQGGYTF. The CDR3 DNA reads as TGTGCCAGCAACCCGGGACTCACTCAAGGGGGCTACACCTTC.

The CDR3 DNA sequence: TGTGCCAGCAGTTCCTCAACAGGGGTAGGGGCTGAAGCTTTCTTT. Protein: CASSSSTGVGAEAFF. The chain carries TRBV6-5 and TRBJ1-1, with 7 bases matching TRBD1. The ends lost 4 bases at V and 6 bases at J; junction bases unmatched: 11. CDR3 length: 15 residues. The germline gives CDR1 MNHEY, CDR2 SVGAGI.

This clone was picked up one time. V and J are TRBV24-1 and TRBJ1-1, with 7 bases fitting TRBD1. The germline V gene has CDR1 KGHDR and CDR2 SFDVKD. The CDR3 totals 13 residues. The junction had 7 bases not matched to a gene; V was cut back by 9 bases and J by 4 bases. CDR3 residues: CATSTGMGTEAFF. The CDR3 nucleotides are TGTGCCACCTCGACAGGGATGGGCACTGAAGCTTTCTTT.

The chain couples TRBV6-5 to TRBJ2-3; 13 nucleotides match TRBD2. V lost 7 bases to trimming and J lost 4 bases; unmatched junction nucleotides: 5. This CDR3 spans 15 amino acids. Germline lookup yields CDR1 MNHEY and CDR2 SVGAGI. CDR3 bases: TGTGCCAGCAATCGACTAGCGGGAGGTGCAGATACGCAGTATTTT. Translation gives CASNRLAGGADTQYF.

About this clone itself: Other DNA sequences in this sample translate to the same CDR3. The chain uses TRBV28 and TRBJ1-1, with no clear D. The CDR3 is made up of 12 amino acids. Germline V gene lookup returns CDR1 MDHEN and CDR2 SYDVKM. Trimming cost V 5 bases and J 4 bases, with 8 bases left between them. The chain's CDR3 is CASSTGGTEAFF. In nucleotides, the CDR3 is TGTGCCAGCAGTACGGGAGGCACTGAAGCTTTCTTT.

CDR3 region: CASDPGRGARPLHF. CDR3 DNA: TGTGCCAGCGACCCTGGGCGGGGGGCGAGGCCCCTCCACTTT. The chain uses TRBV6-6 and TRBJ1-6; perhaps TRBD1 as D (6 bases). The V end was cut by 8 bases, the J end by 13 bases, with 21 bases between. The CDR3 sequence is 14 residues long. Germline V CDR1 and CDR2: MNHNY, SVGAGI (reference sequence).

DNA of the CDR3: TGTGCCAGCAGTTTACAACGGGGTAGGGAGCAGTTCTTC. This translates into CASSLQRGREQFF. The chain has TRBV27 and TRBJ2-1; possibly TRBD2 for D (5 bases). The CDR3 spans 13 residues. Between the trimmed V and J ends, which lost 2 bases and 10 bases, there was a span of 12 bases. Per the germline V gene, CDR1 is MNHEY and CDR2 is SMNVEV (reference sequence).

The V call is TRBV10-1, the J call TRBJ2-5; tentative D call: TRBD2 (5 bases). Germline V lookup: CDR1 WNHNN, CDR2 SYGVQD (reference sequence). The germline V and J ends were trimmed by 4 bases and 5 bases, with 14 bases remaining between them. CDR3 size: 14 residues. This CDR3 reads CASSVEPSGETQYF. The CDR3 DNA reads TGCGCCAGCAGTGTAGAGCCATCGGGGGAGACCCAGTACTTC.

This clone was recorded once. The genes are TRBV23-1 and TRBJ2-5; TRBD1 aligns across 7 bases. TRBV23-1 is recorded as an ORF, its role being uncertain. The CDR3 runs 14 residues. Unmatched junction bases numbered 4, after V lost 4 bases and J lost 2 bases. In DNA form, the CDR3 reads TGCGCCAGCAGTCCTCGGGACAGACAAGAGACCCAGTACTTC. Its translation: CASSPRDRQETQYF.

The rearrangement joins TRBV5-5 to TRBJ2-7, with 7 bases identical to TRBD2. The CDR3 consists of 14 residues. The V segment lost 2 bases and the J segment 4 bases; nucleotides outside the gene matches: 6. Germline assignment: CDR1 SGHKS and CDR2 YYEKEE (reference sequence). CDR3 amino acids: CASSLAAGAYEQYF. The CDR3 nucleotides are TGTGCCAGCAGCTTAGCGGCGGGAGCTTACGAGCAGTACTTC.

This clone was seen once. CDR3 loop: CASSRPGQGTEQYF. The CDR3 DNA sequence: TGTGCCAGCAGTAGACCGGGACAGGGGACCGAGCAGTACTTC. This chain links TRBV6-2 or TRBV6-3 with TRBJ2-7; 10 bases map to TRBD1. The ends lost 5 bases at V and 6 bases at J; junction bases unmatched: 7. The germline CDR1 and CDR2 sequences are MNHEY and SVGEGT. This CDR3 spans 14 amino acids.

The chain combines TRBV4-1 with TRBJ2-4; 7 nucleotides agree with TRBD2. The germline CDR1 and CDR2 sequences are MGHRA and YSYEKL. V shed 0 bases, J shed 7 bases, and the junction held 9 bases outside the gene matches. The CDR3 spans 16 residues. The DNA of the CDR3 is TGCGCCAGCAGCCAAGATAGCGGGCAGGGTGGGAACATTCAGTACTTC. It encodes CASSQDSGQGGNIQYF.

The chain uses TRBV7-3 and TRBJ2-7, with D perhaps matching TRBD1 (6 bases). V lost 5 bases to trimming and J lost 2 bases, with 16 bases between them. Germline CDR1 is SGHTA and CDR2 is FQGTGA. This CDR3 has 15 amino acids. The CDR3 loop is CASSPGQGHPYEQYF. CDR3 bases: TGTGCCAGCAGCCCAGGGCAGGGACATCCCTACGAGCAGTACTTC.

CDR3 in amino acids: CASSSDSNSPLHF. The CDR3 DNA reads TGTGCCAGCAGCTCCGACAGCAATTCACCCCTCCACTTT. The chain joins TRBV7-8 to TRBJ1-6, with D possibly being TRBD1 (5 bases). Germline V gene sequence: CDR1 SGHVS, CDR2 FQNEAQ. The CDR3 runs 13 residues. The V end was cut by 4 bases, the J end by 7 bases, with 8 bases between.

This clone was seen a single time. CDR3 nucleotides: TGCAGCGTTGGAGCGACAGGGCCGAACACTGAAGCTTTCTTT. This codes for CSVGATGPNTEAFF. This rearrangement joins TRBV29-1 to TRBJ1-1, with TRBD1 matching 7 bases. Germline loops: CDR1 SQVTM, CDR2 ANQGSEA. The V and J ends lost 4 bases and 1 base, in that order; junction bases with no gene match: 6. The CDR3 loop spans 14 amino acids. Full variable domain (outside the CDR3, taken from reference TRBV29-1 and TRBJ1-1): SAVISQKPSRDICQRGTSLTIQCQVDSQVTMMFWYRQQPGQSLTLIATANQGSEATYESGFVIDKFPISRPNLTFSTLTVSNMSPEDSSIYLCSVGATGPNTEAFFGQGTRLTVV.

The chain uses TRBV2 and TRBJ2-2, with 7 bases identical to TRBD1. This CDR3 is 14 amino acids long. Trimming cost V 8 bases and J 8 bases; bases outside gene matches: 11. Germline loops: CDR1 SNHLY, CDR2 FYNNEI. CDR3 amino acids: CASGFGTVRGELFF. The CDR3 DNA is TGTGCCAGCGGATTCGGGACAGTTCGAGGGGAGCTGTTTTTT.

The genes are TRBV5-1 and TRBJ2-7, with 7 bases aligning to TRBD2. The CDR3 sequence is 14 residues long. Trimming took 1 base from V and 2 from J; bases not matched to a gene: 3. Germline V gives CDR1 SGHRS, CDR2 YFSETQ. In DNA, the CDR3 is TGCGCCAGCAGCTTGCCCAGCGGGGCCTACGAGCAGTACTTC. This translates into CASSLPSGAYEQYF.

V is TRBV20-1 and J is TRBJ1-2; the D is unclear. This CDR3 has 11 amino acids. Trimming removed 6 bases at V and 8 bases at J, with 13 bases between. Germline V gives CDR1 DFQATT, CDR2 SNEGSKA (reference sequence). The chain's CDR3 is CSALGQRGYTF. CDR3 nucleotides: TGCAGTGCCCTAGGGCAGCGGGGCTACACCTTC.

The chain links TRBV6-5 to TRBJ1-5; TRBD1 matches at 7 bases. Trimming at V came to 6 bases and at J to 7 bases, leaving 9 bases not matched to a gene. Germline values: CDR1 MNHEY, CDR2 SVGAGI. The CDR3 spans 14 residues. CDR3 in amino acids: CASRTTGLEQPQHF. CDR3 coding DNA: TGTGCCAGCAGAACGACAGGGCTGGAACAGCCCCAGCATTTT.

DNA of the CDR3: TGTGCCAGCTCGCAGTACGGGACTCTGGGGTTTAATGAGCAGTTCTTC. The encoded protein is CASSQYGTLGFNEQFF. The chain couples TRBV18 to TRBJ2-1, with D perhaps matching TRBD2 (6 bases). This CDR3 has 16 amino acids. The V end lost 6 bases, the J end lost 7 bases, and 22 bases lay between the germline ends. Germline V CDR1 and CDR2: KGHSH, LQKENI. Based on the CDR3 plus reference TRBV18 and TRBJ2-1, the full variable domain is NAGVMQNPRHLVRRRGQEARLRCSPMKGHSHVYWYRQLPEEGLKFMVYLQKENIIDESGMPKERFSAEFPKEGPSILRIQQVVRGDSAAYFCASSQYGTLGFNEQFFGPGTRLTVL.

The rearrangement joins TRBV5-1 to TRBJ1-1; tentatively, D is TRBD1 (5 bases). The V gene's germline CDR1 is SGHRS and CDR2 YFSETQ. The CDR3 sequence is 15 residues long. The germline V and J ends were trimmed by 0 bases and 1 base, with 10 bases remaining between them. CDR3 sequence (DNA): TGCGCCAGCAGCTTGGCCCCGGACACGAACACTGAAGCTTTCTTT. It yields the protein CASSLAPDTNTEAFF.